What follows are 18 T cell receptor beta chains derived from one specimen sequenced in a study of blood T cell repertoires in COVID-19. Sequencing used immunoSEQ multiplex PCR; TCRdb keeps in-frame clones, though not all of them. Of approximately 140,000 clones in the sample, 80% to 85% were seen once. Material: peripheral blood. The receptor set was obtained from a human donor in a cohort sampled during active COVID-19.

The chain joins TRBV7-9 to TRBJ1-5; D not resolved. CDR1 is SEHNR, CDR2 FQNEAQ, per germline (reference sequence). The V end was cut by 5 bases, the J end by 1 base, with 12 bases between. This CDR3 spans 15 amino acids. This CDR3 is CASSPPGSSNQPQHF. In DNA, the CDR3 is TGTGCCAGCAGCCCTCCGGGGAGCAGCAATCAGCCCCAGCATTTT.

V gene TRBV10-2 combines with J gene TRBJ1-1, with D possibly being TRBD1 (6 bases). Germline V gene sequence: CDR1 WSHSY, CDR2 SAAADI. V was shortened by 0 bases and J by 6 bases, with 14 bases between the two germline ends. This CDR3 comprises 15 residues. CDR3 region: CASSESTQGGAEAFF. The CDR3 coding sequence is TGCGCCAGCAGTGAGTCGACTCAAGGGGGGGCTGAAGCTTTCTTT.

CDR3 bases: TGTGCCAGCAGCTTTACCGGAACAGGGGACGGCTACACCTTC. Its translation is CASSFTGTGDGYTF. The gene calls are TRBV11-3 and TRBJ1-2; TRBD1 aligns across 7 bases. Looked up from germline, CDR1 is SGHNT and CDR2 is YENEEA. The J segment lost 8 bases and the V segment lost 3 bases, leaving 9 bases of the junction unmatched. The CDR3 has 14 amino acids.

This rearrangement joins TRBV10-3 to TRBJ2-6, with TRBD1 identical over 8 bases. Losses at the gene ends were 10 bases for V and 3 bases for J; bases not matched to a gene: 14. Germline V gene sequence: CDR1 ENHRY, CDR2 SYGVKD. CDR3 length: 17 amino acids. CDR3 sequence reads: CATTGTGKVVGANVLTF. CDR3 nucleotide sequence: TGTGCCACCACCGGGACAGGTAAAGTCGTTGGGGCCAACGTCCTGACTTTC.

The chain carries TRBV7-2 and TRBJ2-7; tentative D call: TRBD2 (6 bases). Looked up from germline, CDR1 is SGHTA and CDR2 is FQGNSA. V lost 5 bases to trimming and J lost 4 bases, with 12 bases between them. The CDR3 spans 13 residues. The CDR3 bases are TGTGCCAGCAGCGGAGGGTATGGGTACGAGCAGTACTTC. It yields the protein CASSGGYGYEQYF. Combining the CDR3 with reference TRBV7-2 and TRBJ2-7 gives the whole variable domain GAGVSQSPSNKVTEKGKDVELRCDPISGHTALYWYRQSLGQGLEFLIYFQGNSAPDKSGLPSDRFSAERTGGSVSTLTIQRTQQEDSAVYLCASSGGYGYEQYFGPGTRLTVT.

The rearrangement links TRBV6-5 to TRBJ1-6; the match to TRBD1 covers 7 bases. The V and J ends lost 10 bases and 7 bases, in that order; junction bases with no gene match: 7. Per germline, CDR1 MNHEY and CDR2 SVGAGI. This CDR3 spans 13 amino acids. In DNA form, the CDR3 reads TGTGCCACCCAGGGGGTCCTGAATTCACCCCTCCACTTT. This gives the protein CATQGVLNSPLHF.

V usage is TRBV7-2 and J usage is TRBJ2-1, with 8 bases that match TRBD1. In germline, CDR1 is SGHTA, CDR2 FQGNSA. V was clipped by 3 bases and J by 2 bases; unmatched bases: 6. The CDR3 extends over 16 amino acids. CDR3 amino acids: CASSLGRQGTYNEQFF. Here the CDR3 DNA reads TGTGCCAGCAGCTTGGGGAGACAGGGGACCTACAATGAGCAGTTCTTC.

The CDR3: CASSQGDRVDGYTF. As DNA, the CDR3 is TGCGCCAGCAGCCAGGGGGACAGGGTTGATGGCTACACCTTC. The rearrangement joins TRBV4-1 to TRBJ1-2, with TRBD1 matching 9 bases. Trimming at V came to 3 bases and at J to 6 bases, leaving 5 bases not matched to a gene. The CDR3 has 14 residues. Germline CDR1 is MGHRA and CDR2 is YSYEKL.

This clone has a single count. The J gene is TRBJ2-3, the V gene TRBV18; perhaps TRBD2 as D (6 bases). CDR3 length: 13 amino acids. Between the trimmed V and J ends, which lost 0 bases and 5 bases, there was a span of 6 bases. Germline V gene lookup returns CDR1 KGHSH and CDR2 LQKENI. The CDR3 DNA reads as TGTGCCAGCTCACCACCGGGGGGAGATACGCAGTATTTT. Protein: CASSPPGGDTQYF.

V and J are TRBV28 and TRBJ2-5, with 11 nucleotides matching TRBD2. The CDR3 runs to 14 residues. Per germline, CDR1 MDHEN and CDR2 SYDVKM. J lost 5 bases, V lost 2 bases, and 1 base had no gene match. DNA for the CDR3: TGTGCCAGCAGTTTAGTAGCGGGGGGGGAGACCCAGTACTTC. Its protein product is CASSLVAGGETQYF.

The J gene is TRBJ1-3, the V gene TRBV5-1; 7 bases line up with TRBD1. J was trimmed by 4 bases and V by 0 bases; bases with no gene match: 1. There are 14 residues in the CDR3. Per the germline V gene, CDR1 is SGHRS and CDR2 is YFSETQ. The CDR3 reads CASSLGQGGNTIYF. The CDR3 bases are TGCGCCAGCAGCTTGGGACAGGGCGGAAACACCATATATTTT.

This rearrangement joins TRBV13 to TRBJ1-1; TRBD1 might be the D (5 bases). Trimming removed 6 bases from V and 4 bases from J, with 15 bases in between. From germline, CDR1 is PRHDT and CDR2 FYEKMQ (reference sequence). CDR3 length: 14 amino acids. CDR3 loop: CASSFLTGGTEAFF. DNA of the CDR3: TGTGCCAGCAGTTTCCTCACCGGGGGCACTGAAGCTTTCTTT.

The chain couples TRBV10-3 to TRBJ2-5, with 7 bases that match TRBD2. CDR1 is ENHRY and CDR2 is SYGVKD in the germline V gene. V was clipped by 6 bases and J by 2 bases; unmatched bases: 6. There are 14 residues in the CDR3. The CDR3 loop is CAIRRTGGQETQYF. In DNA, the CDR3 is TGTGCCATCAGGCGGACCGGGGGGCAAGAGACCCAGTACTTC.

CDR3 sequence reads: CASGTNRVNYGYTF. DNA of the CDR3: TGTGCCAGCGGGACCAACAGGGTAAACTATGGCTACACCTTC. The chain joins TRBV28 to TRBJ1-2; weak D call: TRBD1 (6 bases). The length of the CDR3 is 14 residues. V lost 8 bases and J lost 2, with 15 bases in between. CDR1 MDHEN and CDR2 SYDVKM come from the germline V gene.

The rearrangement links TRBV3-1 (or the pseudogene TRBV3-2) to TRBJ1-6; 7 nucleotides align to TRBD1. This CDR3 is 17 amino acids long. The V and J ends lost 1 base and 5 bases, in that order; junction bases with no gene match: 8. CDR1 is LGHDT and CDR2 is YNNKEL in the germline V gene (reference sequence). This chain's CDR3 is CASSQGPPGGHNSPLHF. The DNA for the CDR3 is TGTGCCAGCAGCCAAGGCCCCCCAGGGGGACATAATTCACCCCTCCACTTT.

The genes are TRBV4-1 and TRBJ1-4; D ambiguous. V was clipped by 0 bases and J by 8 bases, with 13 bases between them. Germline V gene sequence: CDR1 MGHRA, CDR2 YSYEKL. The CDR3 has 15 amino acids. The CDR3 DNA sequence: TGCGCCAGCAGCCAAGATGGAGTCCCGGGGGAAAAACTGTTTTTT. Translating gives CASSQDGVPGEKLFF.

V usage is TRBV11-2 and J usage is TRBJ1-1, with 7 bases aligning to TRBD1. V shed 9 bases and J 0 bases; nucleotides not matched to a gene: 4. From germline, CDR1 is SGHAT and CDR2 FQNNGV. This CDR3 has 13 amino acids. CDR3 amino acids: CASGGQMNTEAFF. In nucleotides, the CDR3 is TGTGCCAGTGGGGGACAGATGAACACTGAAGCTTTCTTT.

The chain employs TRBV30 and TRBJ1-2; D call uncertain. This CDR3 is 14 amino acids long. Germline loops: CDR1 GTSNPN, CDR2 SVGIG (reference sequence). Trimming took 2 bases from V and 0 from J, leaving 10 bases between them. CDR3: CAWSSGGANYGYTF. The CDR3 nucleotides read TGTGCCTGGAGTTCGGGTGGAGCTAACTATGGCTACACCTTC.